This T cell receptor beta chain was observed in a study of blood T cell repertoires in COVID-19. As for the study in general: There were acute and convalescent COVID-19 samples, and they came from the United States, Italy and Spain. PBMCs, B-cell-depleted T cells, or T cells were the source of the cDNA or gDNA that made up the material.

In the original processing: For nucleated cells, counts were estimated from reference gene primer amplification. Some clones are missing from TCRdb's copy, which holds only in-frame ones; the method was immunoSEQ multiplex PCR. V, J and clone size were drawn from that table, and D and trimming were deduced from the DNA. The profile shows around 500,000 clones, approximately 85% of them singletons. Germline assignment: CDR1 SGHTA and CDR2 FQGNSA. V trimming: 1 base; J trimming: 6 bases; junction bases outside the gene matches: 2. CDR3 size: 15 residues. The specimen was peripheral blood. The V and J genes are TRBV7-2 and TRBJ1-6; 8 bases line up with TRBD1. The origin of this receptor is a human donor in a cohort sampled during active COVID-19. The CDR3 region is CASSLGQGINSPLHF. The CDR3 bases are TGTGCCAGCAGCTTAGGACAGGGGATTAATTCACCCCTCCACTTT.